This T cell receptor beta chain emerged from a study of cytomegalovirus exposure and HLA in healthy donors. Study-level background: The roughly 120 validation repertoires, a later analysis reported, used the same platform as the 666 first-cohort repertoires. Findings and limits, study-wide: In vitro data verified a few CMV-associated chains as specific for CMV antigens.

Assay: immunoSEQ multiplex PCR; the TCRdb copy retains only in-frame clones and omits some. The repertoire holds about 84,000 clones, with roughly 93% as singletons. In the case of this clone: Its target is unknown.

This receptor was obtained from a man under 40 in good health and CMV-seronegative. Sequencing used PBMCs.

The CDR3 nucleotides read TGTGCCATCAGTATGGACAGGGGGCCTCTTGAAGCTTTCTTT. This encodes CAISMDRGPLEAFF. This chain connects TRBV10-3 to TRBJ1-1, with 11 bases that match TRBD1. Germline loops: CDR1 ENHRY, CDR2 SYGVKD. The junction had 6 bases not matched to a gene; V was cut back by 5 bases and J by 7 bases. The CDR3 is 14 amino acids.